This T cell receptor (beta chain) comes out of a study of T-cell reconstitution after alpha-beta-depleted transplantation in children. In its sample, this clonotype was seen a few times. Its antigen is undetermined. The TCRbeta library incorporated unique molecular identifiers. TCRdb re-called the PCR reads with MiXCR, one entry per CDR3 protein. This sample has 700,000 or so distinct CDR3 sequences, with about an eighth found just once. General study results and limits: Approximately two months post-transplant, alpha-beta T cells reportedly originated from several hundred expanded graft clones. Most T-cell counts and diversity one year after the transplant came from T cells that were newly produced. Elevated TCRbeta diversity at day 60 was traced, in some patients, to surviving recipient T cells and thymic progenitors.

CDR1 LNHNV and CDR2 YYDKDF come from the germline V gene (reference sequence). Losses at the gene ends were 4 bases for V and 5 bases for J; bases not matched to a gene: 7. The CDR3 is 14 amino acids. This TCR was sampled from a girl aged 2-10 years with congenital amegakaryocytic thrombocytopenia, due to receive a stem cell transplant. Sequenced material: PBMCs, taken before TCRalphabeta/CD19-depleted stem cell transplant. This chain links TRBV15 with TRBJ2-7, with TRBD1 identical over 8 bases. CDR3 nucleotide sequence: TGTGCCACCAGCACCCGTCCAGGGGGCCACGAGCAGTACTTC. Translating it yields CATSTRPGGHEQYF.